One and the same sample provided the 30 T cell receptor beta chains below, sequenced in a study of OX40 agonist ivuxolimab in advanced cancers. Sequenced by immunoSEQ multiplex PCR; TCRdb stores in-frame clones only, minus some. The sample yields 11,000 to 15,000 clones, less than 85% seen once. The specimen was CD4+ or CD8+ T cells sorted from blood, collected in a trial of the OX40 agonist ivuxolimab. All receptors come from an adult with an advanced solid tumor such as melanoma, head and neck, liver or kidney cancer.

The CDR3 DNA is TGCGCCAGCAGCCTGGACAGGGAAGAGACCCAGTACTTC. It translates to CASSLDREETQYF. The chain uses TRBV4-1 and TRBJ2-5; 8 bases are shared with TRBD1. The trim removed 4 bases at V and 3 bases at J, leaving 1 base unmatched. Germline CDR1 is MGHRA and CDR2 is YSYEKL. This CDR3 region has 13 residues.

V and J are TRBV11-2 and TRBJ2-7; tentative D call: TRBD1 (6 bases). V was clipped by 5 bases and J by 6 bases, with 17 bases between them. The CDR3 has 14 amino acids. Germline loops: CDR1 SGHAT, CDR2 FQNNGV. CDR3 amino acids: CASSPAGGSGEQYF. CDR3 nucleotide sequence: TGTGCCAGCAGCCCGGCTGGGGGCTCGGGCGAGCAGTACTTC. Based on the CDR3 plus reference TRBV11-2 and TRBJ2-7, the full variable domain is EAGVAQSPRYKIIEKRQSVAFWCNPISGHATLYWYQQILGQGPKLLIQFQNNGVVDDSQLPKDRFSAERLKGVDSTLKIQPAKLEDSAVYLCASSPAGGSGEQYFGPGTRLTVT.

This clone was counted a few times. This chain uses TRBV2 with TRBJ1-2; 7 bases agree with TRBD1. Trimming removed 3 bases from V and 4 bases from J; junction bases left unmatched: 8. This CDR3 contains 15 residues. CDR1 and CDR2 (germline): SNHLY, FYNNEI. The CDR3, as DNA: TGTGCCAGCAGTGAGGGCAGGGGGGCATCCTATGGCTACACCTTC. Its translation: CASSEGRGASYGYTF.

The J gene is TRBJ2-7, the V gene TRBV14; a weak D match, TRBD2 (6 bases). With 1 base removed from V and 5 bases from J, the gap between germline ends came to 15 bases. The CDR3 runs to 15 residues. Germline values: CDR1 SGHDN, CDR2 FVKESK. The DNA of the CDR3 is TGTGCCAGCAGCCAAGTGGGTACTAGCCAAAACGAGCAGTACTTC. It specifies CASSQVGTSQNEQYF.

This clone appeared a few times. This sequence joins TRBV7-9 and TRBJ2-6, with D perhaps assigned TRBD1 or TRBD2 (6 bases each). This CDR3 is built from 17 residues. CDR1 is SEHNR, CDR2 FQNEAQ, per germline (reference sequence). The V end was cut by 4 bases, the J end by 4 bases, with 17 bases between. In DNA form, the CDR3 reads TGTGCCAGCAGCTCGGGACACCCGGGGGCCGGGGCCAACGTCCTGACTTTC. Translated: CASSSGHPGAGANVLTF.

The chain is built from TRBV15 and TRBJ2-3, with D perhaps assigned TRBD1 or TRBD2 (5 bases each). CDR1 and CDR2 from the germline V gene are LNHNV and YYDKDF (reference sequence). The V gene lost 2 bases and the J gene lost 2 bases, with 11 bases spanning the gap. There are 15 residues in the CDR3. For the CDR3, the DNA is TGTGCCACCAGCAGAACTAGGGACCCCACAGATACGCAGTATTTT. This translates into CATSRTRDPTDTQYF.

The CDR3 sequence is CASSAGQGAGTEAFF. The CDR3 region has the DNA TGTGCCAGCAGCGCAGGACAGGGAGCAGGTACTGAAGCTTTCTTT. V usage is TRBV5-4 and J usage is TRBJ1-1; 8 nucleotides line up with TRBD1. CDR1 is SGHNT and CDR2 is YYREEE in the germline V gene (reference sequence). CDR3 length: 15 residues. V was clipped by 4 bases and J by 5 bases; unmatched bases: 10.

Only a few counts were recorded for this clone. The rearrangement links TRBV18 to TRBJ1-4, with 8 nucleotides matching TRBD1. The junction had 15 bases not matched to a gene; V was cut back by 6 bases and J by 0 bases. CDR1 and CDR2 from the germline V gene are KGHSH and LQKENI. The CDR3 totals 19 residues. CDR3 loop: CASSRGRDRWGATNEKLFF. In DNA form, the CDR3 reads TGTGCCAGCTCCCGCGGACGGGACAGGTGGGGTGCAACTAATGAAAAACTGTTTTTT.

DNA of the CDR3: TGTGCCAGCAGCCCACCCCCGGGGGGAGGGTACGAGCAGTACTTC. Its translation is CASSPPPGGGYEQYF. V and J are TRBV7-9 and TRBJ2-7; TRBD2 agrees at 7 bases. Germline CDR1 reads SEHNR; CDR2 reads FQNEAQ (reference sequence). V shed 5 bases and J 4 bases; nucleotides not matched to a gene: 11. The CDR3 is made up of 15 amino acids.

V is TRBV10-2 and J is TRBJ2-3; 9 bases are a match to TRBD2. The germline V gene has CDR1 WSHSY and CDR2 SAAADI. The V and J ends lost 6 bases and 2 bases, in that order; junction bases with no gene match: 12. The CDR3 has 17 amino acids. CDR3 region: CASRLAGTSLLTDTQYF. In DNA, the CDR3 is TGCGCCAGCAGGCTAGCGGGGACCTCCCTGCTCACAGATACGCAGTATTTT.

V usage is TRBV7-6 and J usage is TRBJ2-5; a possible D gene is TRBD1 (6 bases). The V end was cut by 5 bases, the J end by 3 bases, with 16 bases between. CDR1 SGHVS and CDR2 FNYEAQ come from the germline V gene. There are 15 residues in the CDR3. Here the CDR3 DNA reads TGTGCCAGCAGCCCCCGACGGGACATCAAAGAGACCCAGTACTTC. Amino acid sequence: CASSPRRDIKETQYF.

The genes are TRBV7-8 and TRBJ1-5; 10 bases map to TRBD1. V was clipped by 1 base and J by 0 bases; unmatched bases: 9. Germline CDR1 SGHVS, CDR2 FQNEAQ. CDR3 size: 19 residues. The CDR3 DNA reads TGTGCCAGCAGCTTAGGTTCGGGACAGGGGAAGTATAGCAATCAGCCCCAGCATTTT. This encodes CASSLGSGQGKYSNQPQHF.

The chain employs TRBV7-9 and TRBJ1-2, with D uncertain. This CDR3 is 13 amino acids long. The V end lost 2 bases, the J end lost 10 bases, and 14 bases lay between the germline ends. CDR1 and CDR2 from the germline V gene are SEHNR and FQNEAQ (reference sequence). CDR3 nucleotides: TGTGCCAGCAGCTTACCCGGGTCGGTAGACTACACCTTC. It specifies CASSLPGSVDYTF.

The V call is TRBV7-9, the J call TRBJ2-5; 9 bases fit TRBD1. This CDR3 spans 15 amino acids. J gave up 5 bases and V 4 bases, and 8 bases lay outside the gene matches. Germline assignment: CDR1 SEHNR and CDR2 FQNEAQ (reference sequence). The CDR3 nucleotides are TGTGCCAGCAGCTCCGGGACAGGGATTGTGGAGACCCAGTACTTC. Amino acid sequence: CASSSGTGIVETQYF.

The J gene is TRBJ1-1, the V gene TRBV5-4, with TRBD1 matching 9 bases. The CDR3 is made up of 14 amino acids. Germline-derived CDR1 and CDR2 are SGHNT and YYREEE (reference sequence). V trimming: 5 bases; J trimming: 4 bases; junction bases outside the gene matches: 6. CDR3 sequence reads: CASSPTGGVTEAFF. CDR3 DNA sequence: TGTGCCAGCAGTCCAACAGGGGGCGTCACTGAAGCTTTCTTT. The full variable domain, completed using reference TRBV5-4 and TRBJ1-1, is ETGVTQSPTHLIKTRGQQVTLRCSSQSGHNTVSWYQQALGQGPQFIFQYYREEENGRGNFPPRFSGLQFPNYSSELNVNALELDDSALYLCASSPTGGVTEAFFGQGTRLTVV.

The chain employs TRBV11-2 and TRBJ2-7; 14 bases match TRBD2. This CDR3 is built from 18 residues. V lost 2 bases, J lost 4 bases, and 10 bases stayed unmatched. The germline gives CDR1 SGHAT, CDR2 FQNNGV. As DNA, the CDR3 is TGTGCCAGCAGCTTAAACGGGGGGACTAGCGGGAGACCTTACGAGCAGTACTTC. Translation gives CASSLNGGTSGRPYEQYF.

This sequence joins TRBV12-5 and TRBJ2-7, with 9 bases matching TRBD2. Germline V lookup: CDR1 LGHNT, CDR2 FRNRAP. The V and J ends lost 6 bases and 0 bases, in that order; junction bases with no gene match: 3. The CDR3 totals 14 residues. In DNA, the CDR3 is TGTGCTAGTGGCCCTAGCGGGAACTCCTACGAGCAGTACTTC. This translates into CASGPSGNSYEQYF.

The rearrangement joins TRBV19 to TRBJ1-5; D might be TRBD1 (5 bases). From germline, CDR1 is LNHDA and CDR2 SQIVND (reference sequence). CDR3 length equals 13 residues. V was trimmed by 8 bases and J by 0 bases, leaving 8 bases between them. The CDR3, as DNA: TGTGCCAGTGAGACAGATAGCAATCAGCCCCAGCATTTT. Its protein product is CASETDSNQPQHF. The whole variable domain, filled in from reference TRBV19 and TRBJ1-5, reads DGGITQSPKYLFRKEGQNVTLSCEQNLNHDAMYWYRQDPGQGLRLIYYSQIVNDFQKGDIAEGYSVSREKKESFPLTVTSAQKNPTAFYLCASETDSNQPQHFGDGTRLSIL.

This chain links TRBV27 with TRBJ1-2; 7 nucleotides line up with TRBD1. This CDR3 spans 15 amino acids. Unmatched junction bases numbered 10, after V lost 6 bases and J lost 3 bases. CDR1 is MNHEY and CDR2 is SMNVEV in the germline V gene (reference sequence). The CDR3 loop reads CASSGQARIDYGYTF. The DNA for the CDR3 is TGTGCCAGCAGCGGACAGGCCCGCATTGACTATGGCTACACCTTC.

This chain joins TRBV7-2 and TRBJ2-7, with TRBD2 matching 8 bases. After removal of 0 bases from V and 3 bases from J, the junction contained 4 bases not matched to a gene. The germline V gene has CDR1 SGHTA and CDR2 FQGNSA. The CDR3 totals 15 residues. The CDR3 sequence is CASSLAPGLVYEQYF. Here the CDR3 DNA reads TGTGCCAGCAGCTTAGCGCCGGGACTAGTCTACGAGCAGTACTTC.

V and J are TRBV7-9 and TRBJ2-7; no firm D call. This CDR3 spans 16 amino acids. V lost 1 base to trimming and J lost 3 bases, with 16 bases between them. The V gene's germline CDR1 is SEHNR and CDR2 FQNEAQ (reference sequence). CDR3 nucleotides: TGTGCCAGCAGCTTAGTCGGTCTTAGGACCGGCTACGAGCAGTACTTC. Amino acids: CASSLVGLRTGYEQYF.

The DNA for the CDR3 is TGTGCCAGCAGCTCCCGGGACAGCCAAGAGACCCAGTACTTC. It is translated as CASSSRDSQETQYF. The chain links TRBV7-2 to TRBJ2-5; 7 positions match TRBD1. The CDR3 loop spans 14 amino acids. Per the germline V gene, CDR1 is SGHTA and CDR2 is FQGNSA. V gave up 4 bases and J gave up 1 base; unmatched junction bases: 3.

In its sample, this clone was seen once. The V gene is TRBV6-5, the J gene TRBJ1-1; D is unclear. Looked up from germline, CDR1 is MNHEY and CDR2 is SVGAGI. The CDR3 length is 15 residues. V lost 3 bases and J 1 base, leaving 12 bases between the germline ends. CDR3: CASSYTPSENTEAFF. CDR3 DNA sequence: TGTGCCAGCAGTTATACCCCTTCAGAGAACACTGAAGCTTTCTTT.

This clone was counted between two and nine times. The V and J genes are TRBV13 and TRBJ1-2, with D uncertain. The CDR3 covers 12 residues. CDR1 is PRHDT, CDR2 FYEKMQ, per germline (reference sequence). The germline V and J ends were trimmed by 5 bases and 4 bases, with 8 bases remaining between them. This chain's CDR3 is CASSLRIYGYTF. The CDR3 DNA sequence: TGTGCCAGCAGCCTAAGGATCTATGGCTACACCTTC.

With regard to this clone: Mismatch with germline at one junction end may stem from a read error. V usage is TRBV5-1 and J usage is TRBJ2-5; D not resolved. Per the germline V gene, CDR1 is SGHRS and CDR2 is YFSETQ. This CDR3 has 15 amino acids. The CDR3 is CVSSPLRTEQETQYF. In nucleotides, the CDR3 is TGCGTCAGCAGCCCCTTAAGGACGGAACAAGAGACCCAGTACTTC. Variable domain in full (rest from reference TRBV5-1 and TRBJ2-5): KAGVTQTPRYLIKTRGQQVTLSCSPISGHRSVSWYQQTPGQGLQFLFEYFSETQRNKGNFPGRFSGRQFSNSRSEMNVSTLELGDSALYLCVSSPLRTEQETQYFGPGTRLLVL.

CDR3 bases: TGTGCCAGCAGCTTAGGGGACAGGGTACGAAAGGACCAAGAGACCCAGTACTTC. Translating it yields CASSLGDRVRKDQETQYF. This chain connects TRBV7-6 to TRBJ2-5, with 9 bases identical to TRBD1. Germline lookup yields CDR1 SGHVS and CDR2 FNYEAQ. V was pared by 1 base and J by 0 bases, with 9 bases of the junction left unmatched. The CDR3 consists of 18 residues. The full variable domain, rest sourced from reference TRBV7-6 and TRBJ2-5, is GAGVSQSPRYKVTKRGQDVALRCDPISGHVSLYWYRQALGQGPEFLTYFNYEAQQDKSGLPNDRFSAERPEGSISTLTIQRTEQRDSAMYRCASSLGDRVRKDQETQYFGPGTRLLVL.

The genes are TRBV19 and TRBJ2-7; D is possibly TRBD1 (7 bases). The CDR3 runs to 16 residues. V lost 3 bases and J 5 bases, leaving 20 bases between the germline ends. Germline lookup yields CDR1 LNHDA and CDR2 SQIVND (reference sequence). The CDR3 is CASSIPQAGGGDEQYF. The CDR3 DNA sequence: TGTGCCAGTAGTATTCCCCAGGCAGGGGGAGGCGACGAGCAGTACTTC.

The chain has TRBV19 and TRBJ2-7, with D perhaps matching TRBD1 (5 bases). CDR1 and CDR2 (germline): LNHDA, SQIVND (reference sequence). The CDR3 length is 12 residues. V was trimmed by 5 bases and J by 3 bases, leaving 8 bases between them. Written as DNA, the CDR3 is TGTGCCAGTAGTTCAACAGGCTACGAGCAGTACTTC. Its protein is CASSSTGYEQYF.

V gene TRBV19 combines with J gene TRBJ2-7, with a tentative D call TRBD2 (6 bases). Trimming cost V 3 bases and J 4 bases, with 16 bases left between them. In germline, CDR1 is LNHDA, CDR2 SQIVND (reference sequence). The CDR3 runs to 15 residues. The CDR3 nucleotides read TGTGCCAGTAGTATTGCGGGTAGCGGACCTTACGAGCAGTACTTC. Translation: CASSIAGSGPYEQYF.

V gene TRBV7-6 combines with J gene TRBJ2-1; 7 positions match TRBD2. The CDR3 spans 16 residues. The V and J ends lost 2 bases and 8 bases, in that order; junction bases with no gene match: 12. Germline V gene sequence: CDR1 SGHVS, CDR2 FNYEAQ. CDR3 nucleotides: TGTGCCAGCAGCTTATTTAAGGCGGGAGTGCATGATGAGCAGTTCTTC. Translated: CASSLFKAGVHDEQFF.